This is a list of T cell receptor beta chains from one sample in a study of T cell responses to AZD1222 COVID-19 vaccine. Clones were read by immunoSEQ multiplex PCR, and TCRdb kept only the in-frame ones, dropping some. The data show about 81,000 clones, around nine tenths seen once. The material sequenced was peripheral blood, taken 28 days after the second AZD1222 dose. The receptors were gathered from an adult who received the AZD1222 COVID-19 vaccine. CDR3s include the opening cysteine and the closing phenylalanine or tryptophan. D genes are given only for firm matches. Clone size is given for some rows only: seen once, a few or many times, or a class if the clone is expanded.

CDR3aa: CASSLSGHNEQFF
CDR3nt: TGTGCCAGCAGTTTATCGGGCCACAATGAGCAGTTCTTC
abundance: NA
j_gene: TRBJ2-1
v_gene: TRBV27
d_gene: NA

CDR3aa: CASSSQGSSSGNTIYF
CDR3nt: TGTGCCAGCAGCTCACAGGGGTCTAGCTCTGGAAACACCATATATTTT
abundance: NA
j_gene: TRBJ1-3
v_gene: TRBV2
d_gene: TRBD1

CDR3aa: CASSFSTSGTAYEQYF
CDR3nt: TGTGCCAGCAGCTTCTCCACGTCCGGGACAGCCTACGAGCAGTACTTC
abundance: NA
j_gene: TRBJ2-7
v_gene: TRBV13
d_gene: TRBD1

CDR3aa: CASASSAETGSYEQYF
CDR3nt: TGTGCTAGTGCCTCCTCCGCCGAGACCGGCTCCTACGAGCAGTACTTC
abundance: NA
j_gene: TRBJ2-7
v_gene: TRBV12-5
d_gene: NA

CDR3aa: CASSLDGGNYGYTF
CDR3nt: TGTGCCAGCAGCTTAGATGGGGGCAACTATGGCTACACCTTC
abundance: NA
j_gene: TRBJ1-2
v_gene: TRBV11-2
d_gene: NA

CDR3aa: CASSIQNTEAFF
CDR3nt: TGTGCCAGTAGTATACAGAACACTGAAGCTTTCTTT
abundance: NA
j_gene: TRBJ1-1
v_gene: TRBV19
d_gene: NA

CDR3aa: CASSLRANEQFF
CDR3nt: TGTGCCAGCAGTTTACGCGCAAATGAGCAGTTCTTC
abundance: NA
j_gene: TRBJ2-1
v_gene: TRBV12-3/TRBV12-4
d_gene: NA

CDR3aa: CASSFHGQGRYTEAFF
CDR3nt: TGTGCCAGCAGTTTCCACGGACAGGGGCGGTACACTGAAGCTTTCTTT
abundance: NA
j_gene: TRBJ1-1
v_gene: TRBV27
d_gene: TRBD1

CDR3aa: CASSSPGLAGNTGELFF
CDR3nt: TGTGCCAGCAGCTCACCGGGACTAGCGGGGAACACCGGGGAGCTGTTTTTT
abundance: NA
j_gene: TRBJ2-2
v_gene: TRBV9
d_gene: TRBD2

CDR3aa: CASSYGQGLGNEQFF
CDR3nt: TGTGCCAGCAGCTACGGACAGGGGTTAGGCAATGAGCAGTTCTTC
abundance: NA
j_gene: TRBJ2-1
v_gene: TRBV11-2
d_gene: TRBD1

CDR3aa: CASSLFGQGAPGELFF
CDR3nt: TGCGCCAGCAGCTTGTTTGGACAGGGGGCTCCCGGGGAGCTGTTTTTT
abundance: NA
j_gene: TRBJ2-2
v_gene: TRBV5-1
d_gene: TRBD1

CDR3aa: CASSRGQALSGTEAFF
CDR3nt: TGTGCCAGCTCACGTGGACAGGCCCTAAGTGGGACTGAAGCTTTCTTT
abundance: NA
j_gene: TRBJ1-1
v_gene: TRBV18
d_gene: TRBD1

CDR3aa: CASSLGRIRYGYTF
CDR3nt: TGTGCCAGCAGCTTAGGTCGGATACGCTATGGCTACACCTTC
abundance: NA
j_gene: TRBJ1-2
v_gene: TRBV13
d_gene: NA

CDR3aa: CSARHGHEQYF
CDR3nt: TGCAGTGCTAGACACGGACACGAGCAGTACTTC
abundance: NA
j_gene: TRBJ2-7
v_gene: TRBV20-1
d_gene: NA

CDR3aa: CASSIRGSATEAFF
CDR3nt: TGTGCCAGCAGCATCAGGGGATCTGCGACTGAAGCTTTCTTT
abundance: NA
j_gene: TRBJ1-1
v_gene: TRBV9
d_gene: NA

CDR3aa: CASGGGLNYGYTF
CDR3nt: TGTGCCAGCGGCGGCGGGTTAAACTATGGCTACACCTTC
abundance: NA
j_gene: TRBJ1-2
v_gene: TRBV2
d_gene: NA

CDR3aa: CASSPRTSGNTGELFF
CDR3nt: TGTGCCAGCAGCCCTCGGACTAGCGGGAACACCGGGGAGCTGTTTTTT
abundance: few
j_gene: TRBJ2-2
v_gene: TRBV7-6
d_gene: TRBD2

CDR3aa: CASSSRTSGDTQYF
CDR3nt: TGTGCCAGCAGCTCCCGGACTAGCGGGGATACGCAGTATTTT
abundance: NA
j_gene: TRBJ2-3
v_gene: TRBV9
d_gene: TRBD2

CDR3aa: CASSPPRFRFAEAFF
CDR3nt: TGTGCCAGCTCACCACCGCGGTTTAGGTTCGCTGAAGCTTTCTTT
abundance: NA
j_gene: TRBJ1-1
v_gene: TRBV18
d_gene: NA

CDR3aa: CASSPGTGGETQYF
CDR3nt: TGTGCCAGCTCACCCGGGACAGGGGGAGAGACCCAGTACTTC
abundance: NA
j_gene: TRBJ2-5
v_gene: TRBV18
d_gene: TRBD1

CDR3aa: CASSAGGQDTQYF
CDR3nt: TGCGCCAGCAGCGCGGGGGGGCAGGATACGCAGTATTTT
abundance: NA
j_gene: TRBJ2-3
v_gene: TRBV5-1
d_gene: TRBD2

CDR3aa: CASSLGGGIRYGYTF
CDR3nt: TGTGCCAGCAGCCTCGGGGGCGGGATCCGCTATGGCTACACCTTC
abundance: NA
j_gene: TRBJ1-2
v_gene: TRBV7-3
d_gene: NA

CDR3aa: CASSLASADSYNEQFF
CDR3nt: TGTGCTAGCAGCTTAGCGTCAGCGGACTCCTACAATGAGCAGTTCTTC
abundance: NA
j_gene: TRBJ2-1
v_gene: TRBV7-7
d_gene: NA

CDR3aa: CASSARQGLNTEAFF
CDR3nt: TGTGCCAGTAGTGCCCGACAGGGGCTGAACACTGAAGCTTTCTTT
abundance: NA
j_gene: TRBJ1-1
v_gene: TRBV19
d_gene: TRBD1

CDR3aa: CASSYGTGRGTEAFF
CDR3nt: TGTGCCAGCAGTTACGGAACAGGACGGGGAACTGAAGCTTTCTTT
abundance: NA
j_gene: TRBJ1-1
v_gene: TRBV6-5
d_gene: NA

CDR3aa: CASRPQGARDGYTF
CDR3nt: TGTGCCAGCAGGCCACAGGGGGCGCGGGATGGCTACACCTTC
abundance: NA
j_gene: TRBJ1-2
v_gene: TRBV28
d_gene: TRBD1

CDR3aa: CSARGGLNTEAFF
CDR3nt: TGCAGCGCCCGGGGGGGCTTGAACACTGAAGCTTTCTTT
abundance: NA
j_gene: TRBJ1-1
v_gene: TRBV29-1
d_gene: NA

CDR3aa: CASSVGGSSGSYYEQYF
CDR3nt: TGTGCCAGCAGCGTAGGCGGCTCTAGCGGGAGTTACTACGAGCAGTACTTC
abundance: NA
j_gene: TRBJ2-7
v_gene: TRBV9
d_gene: TRBD2

CDR3aa: CATSSPGRTLVNEQFF
CDR3nt: TGTGCCACCAGCAGTCCGGGACGGACCCTGGTCAATGAGCAGTTCTTC
abundance: NA
j_gene: TRBJ2-1
v_gene: TRBV15
d_gene: NA

CDR3aa: CASSYQGPGDTGELFF
CDR3nt: TGTGCCAGCAGTTACCAGGGGCCGGGGGACACCGGGGAGCTGTTTTTT
abundance: NA
j_gene: TRBJ2-2
v_gene: TRBV6-5
d_gene: NA

CDR3aa: CASGLVQGGVSSYNEQFF
CDR3nt: TGTGCTAGTGGTTTGGTACAGGGGGGCGTTAGCTCCTACAATGAGCAGTTCTTC
abundance: NA
j_gene: TRBJ2-1
v_gene: TRBV12-5
d_gene: TRBD1

CDR3aa: CASSLVRGSNQPQHF
CDR3nt: TGTGCCAGCAGCTTAGTTCGGGGAAGCAATCAGCCCCAGCATTTT
abundance: NA
j_gene: TRBJ1-5
v_gene: TRBV7-2
d_gene: NA

CDR3aa: CASSLGTGGFNYGYTF
CDR3nt: TGTGCCAGCAGCTTAGGGACAGGGGGCTTTAACTATGGCTACACCTTC
abundance: NA
j_gene: TRBJ1-2
v_gene: TRBV7-9
d_gene: TRBD1

CDR3aa: CASSLTRNTEAFF
CDR3nt: TGTGCCAGCAGCCTGACAAGGAACACTGAAGCTTTCTTT
abundance: NA
j_gene: TRBJ1-1
v_gene: TRBV7-3
d_gene: NA

CDR3aa: CSGRMATEAFF
CDR3nt: TGCAGCGGCCGCATGGCCACTGAAGCTTTCTTT
abundance: few
j_gene: TRBJ1-1
v_gene: TRBV29-1
d_gene: NA

CDR3aa: CASSGVEETQYF
CDR3nt: TGTGCCAGTTCGGGGGTTGAGGAGACCCAGTACTTC
abundance: NA
j_gene: TRBJ2-5
v_gene: TRBV19
d_gene: NA

CDR3aa: CSVGAGVDTQYF
CDR3nt: TGCAGCGTTGGGGCAGGGGTAGATACGCAGTATTTT
abundance: once
j_gene: TRBJ2-3
v_gene: TRBV29-1
d_gene: NA

CDR3aa: CASGKTGGNQPQHF
CDR3nt: TGTGCTAGTGGTAAAACAGGGGGCAATCAGCCCCAGCATTTT
abundance: NA
j_gene: TRBJ1-5
v_gene: TRBV12-5
d_gene: TRBD1

CDR3aa: CASSPMRTRPYEQYF
CDR3nt: TGTGCCAGCAGCCCCATGCGGACCCGTCCCTACGAGCAGTACTTC
abundance: once
j_gene: TRBJ2-7
v_gene: TRBV27
d_gene: NA

CDR3aa: CASSWLGSSPLHF
CDR3nt: TGTGCCAGCAGTTGGTTAGGGAGTTCACCCCTCCACTTT
abundance: NA
j_gene: TRBJ1-6
v_gene: TRBV6-5
d_gene: NA

CDR3aa: CASALETEAFF
CDR3nt: TGTGCCAGTGCGTTGGAAACTGAAGCTTTCTTT
abundance: NA
j_gene: TRBJ1-1
v_gene: TRBV10-3
d_gene: NA

CDR3aa: CASSPRRDSSYEQYF
CDR3nt: TGCGCCAGCAGCCCCCGACGGGACAGCTCCTACGAGCAGTACTTC
abundance: NA
j_gene: TRBJ2-7
v_gene: TRBV5-1
d_gene: TRBD1

CDR3aa: CASSYVTSGDYEQYF
CDR3nt: TGTGCCAGCAGTTACGTGACTAGCGGGGACTACGAGCAGTACTTC
abundance: NA
j_gene: TRBJ2-7
v_gene: TRBV6-5
d_gene: TRBD2

CDR3aa: CASSSPDRGNEKLFF
CDR3nt: TGTGCCAGCAGCTCTCCGGACAGGGGGAATGAAAAACTGTTTTTT
abundance: NA
j_gene: TRBJ1-4
v_gene: TRBV27
d_gene: TRBD1

CDR3aa: CASSKDRAYNEQFF
CDR3nt: TGCGCCAGCAGCAAGGACAGGGCTTACAATGAGCAGTTCTTC
abundance: NA
j_gene: TRBJ2-1
v_gene: TRBV5-1
d_gene: TRBD1

CDR3aa: CASSYPTDTQYF
CDR3nt: TGTGCCAGCAGCTACCCTACAGATACGCAGTATTTT
abundance: NA
j_gene: TRBJ2-3
v_gene: TRBV7-9
d_gene: NA

CDR3aa: CASSETDNPYNEQFF
CDR3nt: TGTGCCAGCAGCGAGACGGACAATCCTTACAATGAGCAGTTCTTC
abundance: NA
j_gene: TRBJ2-1
v_gene: TRBV6-4
d_gene: NA

CDR3aa: CASRAGTGNTEAFF
CDR3nt: TGTGCCAGCAGGGCCGGGACGGGGAACACTGAAGCTTTCTTT
abundance: NA
j_gene: TRBJ1-1
v_gene: TRBV2
d_gene: NA

CDR3aa: CASSPGPYEKLFF
CDR3nt: TGTGCCAGCAGCCCTGGGCCTTATGAAAAACTGTTTTTT
abundance: NA
j_gene: TRBJ1-4
v_gene: TRBV5-8
d_gene: NA

CDR3aa: CASSLTSTTPYEQYF
CDR3nt: TGTGCCAGCAGCCTGACTAGCACAACACCCTACGAGCAGTACTTC
abundance: NA
j_gene: TRBJ2-7
v_gene: TRBV7-2
d_gene: TRBD2

CDR3aa: CARTRDPFTQFF
CDR3nt: TGTGCCAGGACCCGGGATCCTTTTACCCAGTTCTTC
abundance: NA
j_gene: TRBJ2-1
v_gene: TRBV27
d_gene: NA

CDR3aa: CASTPREGQSPLHF
CDR3nt: TGTGCCAGCACCCCGAGGGAAGGGCAGTCACCCCTCCACTTT
abundance: NA
j_gene: TRBJ1-6
v_gene: TRBV3-1/TRBV3-2
d_gene: NA

CDR3aa: CASSYSGLTVSYEQYF
CDR3nt: TGTGCCAGCAGTTACTCGGGTCTGACAGTTTCCTACGAGCAGTACTTC
abundance: NA
j_gene: TRBJ2-7
v_gene: TRBV6-6
d_gene: NA

CDR3aa: CASSEDRAQETQYF
CDR3nt: TGTGCCAGCAGTGAAGACAGGGCGCAAGAGACCCAGTACTTC
abundance: NA
j_gene: TRBJ2-5
v_gene: TRBV2
d_gene: NA

CDR3aa: CASSPRQGLNTEAFF
CDR3nt: TGTGCCAGCAGCCCACGACAGGGTTTGAACACTGAAGCTTTCTTT
abundance: NA
j_gene: TRBJ1-1
v_gene: TRBV7-9
d_gene: TRBD1